This is a list of T cell receptor beta chains from one sample in a study of Ad26.COV2.S vaccination and SARS-CoV-2 variants. Using immunoSEQ multiplex PCR, the repertoire was profiled, and TCRdb retains in-frame clones only, with some absent. This sample has hundreds of thousands of clones, with roughly nine tenths found just once. Specimen: peripheral blood, collected after recovery from COVID-19. The receptor source for this set is a human donor who had recovered from COVID-19. Each CDR3 is given with its conserved first and last residue. The D gene is left open where the match is weak. Where a row states a size, it is once, few, many or the class of an expanded clone; other rows omit it.

v_gene	j_gene	abundance	d_gene	len	CDR3nt	CDR3aa
TRBV19	TRBJ1-6	NA	NA	18	TGTGCCAGTAGTACATCCCGGGACGGAAGCTCCTATAATTCACCCCTCCACTTT	CASSTSRDGSSYNSPLHF
TRBV20-1	TRBJ2-5	NA	TRBD2	11	TGCAGCGGGGGGACCGTGGAGACCCAGTACTTC	CSGGTVETQYF
TRBV7-2	TRBJ1-1	NA	NA	14	TGTGCCAGCAGCTTAACAGGGCTGAACACTGAAGCTTTCTTT	CASSLTGLNTEAFF
TRBV7-9	TRBJ2-2	NA	TRBD1	16	TGTGCCAGCAGCTTAGGGACAGGGGACTTTATCGGGGAGCTGTTTTTT	CASSLGTGDFIGELFF
TRBV7-6	TRBJ2-7	NA	NA	13	TGTGCCAGCAGCTTAGGTGGTGGGTACGAGCAGTACTTC	CASSLGGGYEQYF
TRBV24-1	TRBJ2-3	NA	TRBD1	14	TGTGCCACCAGTCGAGGACAGGGCTCAGATACGCAGTATTTT	CATSRGQGSDTQYF
TRBV9	TRBJ2-1	NA	TRBD2	15	TGTGCCAGCAGCGTAGTGCCTAGCGGGTACAATGAGCAGTTCTTC	CASSVVPSGYNEQFF
TRBV7-2	TRBJ1-4	NA	TRBD1	14	TGTGCCAGCAGCTTGACAGGGTACGGCGAAAAACTGTTTTTT	CASSLTGYGEKLFF
TRBV5-1	TRBJ2-5	NA	TRBD1	15	TGCGCCAGCAGCTGGGGCAGGGGGATTCAAGAGACCCAGTACTTC	CASSWGRGIQETQYF
TRBV5-6	TRBJ2-1	NA	NA	15	TGTGCCAGCAGCGCCGTGAGGGAGGGCAGGGGTGAGCAGTTCTTC	CASSAVREGRGEQFF
TRBV7-9	TRBJ1-1	NA	TRBD1	15	TGTGCCAGCAGCCCCGGGACAGATCTGAACACTGAAGCTTTCTTT	CASSPGTDLNTEAFF
TRBV4-3	TRBJ2-7	NA	NA	13	TGCGCCAGCAGCCAGTACCTTTACTACGAGCAGTACTTC	CASSQYLYYEQYF
TRBV6-5	TRBJ1-1	NA	NA	14	TGTGCCAGCAGGGCTCCGGAGAGGAACACTGAAGCTTTCTTT	CASRAPERNTEAFF
TRBV6-5	TRBJ1-2	NA	NA	14	TGTGCCAGCACTCCGGCACTCGCACCCGTAGGCTACACCTTC	CASTPALAPVGYTF
TRBV27	TRBJ2-2	NA	NA	14	TGTGCCAGCAGTCCCGTGGTGGGGGCGAGGGAGCTGTTTTTT	CASSPVVGARELFF
TRBV9	TRBJ2-1	once	NA	14	TGTGCCAGCAGCGTAGGGTTTTTGGCGGATGAGCAGTTCTTC	CASSVGFLADEQFF
TRBV12-5	TRBJ2-7	once	TRBD1	17	TGTGCTAGTGGTTTGGTACCCCCGGGACAGTGGGTCCACGAGCAGTACTTC	CASGLVPPGQWVHEQYF
TRBV4-2	TRBJ2-5	NA	NA	15	TGTGCCAGCAGCCAAGGGGGGGGGCAGTTGGAGACCCAGTACTTC	CASSQGGGQLETQYF
TRBV6-5	TRBJ2-7	NA	TRBD2	15	TGTGCCAGCAGCAGACTAGCGGGGGCCTACTACGAGCAGTACTTC	CASSRLAGAYYEQYF
TRBV2	TRBJ1-2	few	NA	16	TGTGCCAGCAGTGAAGTGATGGGAGGGACGAACTATGGCTACACCTTC	CASSEVMGGTNYGYTF
TRBV4-1	TRBJ1-1	NA	TRBD1	14	TGCGCCAGCAGCCACACAGGGGGGGGGACTGAAGCTTTCTTT	CASSHTGGGTEAFF
TRBV5-1	TRBJ2-7	NA	TRBD1	15	TGCGCCAGCAGCTTGGGGGGGACAGGGTCCTACGAGCAGTACTTC	CASSLGGTGSYEQYF
TRBV18	TRBJ2-5	NA	NA	16	TGTGCCAGCCCTCCAGAGTTCGCGGGGATCCAAGAGACCCAGTACTTC	CASPPEFAGIQETQYF
TRBV7-6	TRBJ1-1	NA	NA	14	TGTGCCAGCAGCTTAGCTAAGGGGCCGAAGGAGGCTTTCTTT	CASSLAKGPKEAFF
TRBV20-1	TRBJ1-1	once	NA	11	TGCAGGGCCGGGGGGAACACTGAAGCTTTCTTT	CRAGGNTEAFF
TRBV12-3/TRBV12-4	TRBJ1-1	NA	NA	13	TGTGCCAGCAGTTTCGCAAGGGGGGTGGAAGCTTTCTTT	CASSFARGVEAFF
TRBV7-2	TRBJ2-3	once	TRBD2	19	TGTGCCAGCAGCTTAGCGGGACTAGCGGGGGGGCGTAGCACAGATACGCAGTATTTT	CASSLAGLAGGRSTDTQYF
TRBV10-2	TRBJ2-3	NA	NA	12	TGCGCCAGCAGTAGACGCACAGATACGCAGTATTTT	CASSRRTDTQYF
TRBV9	TRBJ2-3	NA	NA	15	TGTGCCAGCAGCGTAGCTCCCCAGGGGTCGGATACGCAGTATTTT	CASSVAPQGSDTQYF
TRBV9	TRBJ1-6	NA	NA	15	TGTGCCAGCAGCGTAGGACTACAGGGTGGTACACCCCTCCACTTT	CASSVGLQGGTPLHF
TRBV27	TRBJ1-1	NA	NA	19	TGTGCCAGCAGTTTATGGATGGGGTCGGGGGGAAGTGGGAACACTGAAGCTTTCTTT	CASSLWMGSGGSGNTEAFF
TRBV6-5	TRBJ1-1	NA	NA	14	TGTGCCAGCAGTTACGTATCAGGGGACACTGAAGCTTTCTTT	CASSYVSGDTEAFF
TRBV19	TRBJ2-7	NA	NA	13	TGTGCCAGTAGGGGGGGTTTTATGGACGAGCAGTACTTC	CASRGGFMDEQYF
TRBV19	TRBJ2-3	NA	TRBD2	14	TGTGCCACTGCAGCGGGGGGGGGCACAGATACGCAGTATTTT	CATAAGGGTDTQYF
TRBV12-3/TRBV12-4	TRBJ1-2	NA	NA	13	TGTGCCAGCAGTTTAAGCAGCTCGGGTGGCTACACCTTC	CASSLSSSGGYTF
TRBV27	TRBJ2-7	NA	NA	14	TGTGCCAGCAGTTTAGGGCAGGGCTCCTACGAGCAGTACTTC	CASSLGQGSYEQYF
TRBV28	TRBJ1-3	NA	TRBD1	15	TGTGCCAGCAGCCCAGGGGGCGCTTATGGAAACACCATATATTTT	CASSPGGAYGNTIYF
TRBV11-3	TRBJ1-5	NA	NA	15	TGTGCCAGCAGCTTAGGCGTGGGGGGAAGTCAGCCCCAGCATTTT	CASSLGVGGSQPQHF
TRBV5-1	TRBJ2-7	NA	NA	13	TGCGCCAGCAACGATGGCCTCTCCTACGAGCAGTACTTC	CASNDGLSYEQYF
TRBV7-9	TRBJ2-7	NA	NA	11	TGTGCCAGCAGCTTGTCATCCGAGCAGTACTTC	CASSLSSEQYF
TRBV27	TRBJ1-1	NA	NA	14	TGTGCCAGCAGCCTCAGGGAGATGAACACTGAAGCTTTCTTT	CASSLREMNTEAFF
TRBV19	TRBJ2-7	once	NA	17	TGTGCCAGTAGTCAACGGACACGGATACTAAGCTCCTACGAGCAGTACTTC	CASSQRTRILSSYEQYF
TRBV7-3	TRBJ2-7	NA	NA	12	TGTGCCAGCAGGGGGGTCTCCTACGAGCAGTACTTC	CASRGVSYEQYF
TRBV2	TRBJ1-1	NA	TRBD1	12	TGTGCCAGCATGGACAGGGCCACTGAAGCTTTCTTT	CASMDRATEAFF
TRBV4-1	TRBJ1-5	NA	NA	16	TGCGCCAGCAGTCGATCGAGGGTGGGGGTCAATCAGCCCCAGCATTTT	CASSRSRVGVNQPQHF
TRBV5-3	TRBJ1-1	NA	NA	14	TGTGCCAGAAGAGCCGCGGGGAGGTACACTGAAGCTTTCTTT	CARRAAGRYTEAFF
TRBV18	TRBJ1-4	NA	NA	15	TGTGCCAGCTCACCATACGAGATTGCTAATGAAAAACTGTTTTTT	CASSPYEIANEKLFF
TRBV6-5	TRBJ1-6	NA	NA	15	TGTGCCAGCAGTTACTCGATGGTGGACCATTCACCCCTCCACTTT	CASSYSMVDHSPLHF
TRBV5-4	TRBJ1-1	NA	NA	15	TGTGCCAGCAGCTCTAGAAGGGGCCGCAACACTGAAGCTTTCTTT	CASSSRRGRNTEAFF
TRBV5-1	TRBJ1-1	few	NA	14	TGCGCCAGCAGCTTGGGGGCCGCGAACACTGAAGCTTTCTTT	CASSLGAANTEAFF
TRBV9	TRBJ2-7	NA	TRBD2	16	TGTGCCAGCAGCCCGGGGGGGCTAGCGGATATCTACGAGCAGTACTTC	CASSPGGLADIYEQYF
TRBV7-8	TRBJ2-2	once	TRBD1	14	TGTGCCAGCAGGGGGACAGCCGAATCCGGGGAGCTGTTTTTT	CASRGTAESGELFF
TRBV13	TRBJ2-7	NA	TRBD1	14	TGTGCCAGCAGCTCACGGACAGGGGTCTACGAGCAGTACTTC	CASSSRTGVYEQYF
TRBV5-1	TRBJ2-3	NA	NA	16	TGCGCCAGCACCTCTTCTGGGCGGGGAGGCACAGATACGCAGTATTTT	CASTSSGRGGTDTQYF
TRBV24-1	TRBJ2-1	NA	NA	15	TGTGCCACCAGTGATGGATATAGCTCCTACAATGAGCAGTTCTTC	CATSDGYSSYNEQFF
TRBV25-1	TRBJ1-3	NA	NA	15	TGTGCCAGCCTCAATACGGGAGGGACTGGAAACACCATATATTTT	CASLNTGGTGNTIYF
TRBV19	TRBJ2-2	NA	NA	16	TGTGCCAGTAGTGCCGGGATAGCCTATGGCACCGGGGAGCTGTTTTTT	CASSAGIAYGTGELFF
TRBV3-1/TRBV3-2	TRBJ2-1	NA	NA	11	TGTGCCAGCAGCCTGGACCTGGAGCAGTTCTTC	CASSLDLEQFF
TRBV6-6	TRBJ2-2	once	NA	15	TGTGCCAGCAGTTACGCACCCGGGACCAGGGGGGAGCTGTTTTTT	CASSYAPGTRGELFF
TRBV12-3/TRBV12-4	TRBJ1-1	NA	NA	13	TGTGCCAGCAGTTTAGACTCGCCTTTCGAAGCTTTCTTT	CASSLDSPFEAFF